This T cell receptor (beta chain) was sequenced in a study of early T cells in non-severe SARS-CoV-2 infection (dated by TCRdb to about 2021). About the full investigation: Bulk RNA from unsorted whole blood was used for TCR sequencing, so alpha and beta chains could not be paired.

A case-control design nested within a healthcare worker cohort in London, UK, was used, with weekly nasopharyngeal swab PCR tests and blood sampling performed. Between 23 and 31 March 2020, the week of the UK lockdown, healthcare workers were enrolled and then followed up weekly for as long as 16 weeks. Remarks on this clonotype: Its antigen remains unidentified. No base quality information exists; no much larger clone differs at one position.

V loses 2 bases of germline sequence and J loses 15 bases, and the interval between the two ends is 17 bases. From its cysteine to its phenylalanine, the CDR3 spans 13 amino acids. Only CDR3 DNA is held: 39 bases, read in frame from base 1. The germline V gene specifies MDHEN as CDR1 and SYDVKM as CDR2. The library was prepared using 5' RACE. Reads for this sample came from a NextSeq 500. In the TCR library protocol, unique molecular identifiers were attached to individual cDNA molecules to correct for PCR bias and sequencing error. Sequencing covered both TCR alpha and beta chains, and within each sample the abundances of alpha and beta sequences were tightly co-correlated. From the authors' description of their analysis: Decombinator V4 was used to annotate the V gene, J gene and CDR3 of the TCR sequences. TCRs were defined as expanded if a significant change between any two time points was detected under a Poisson model with p below 0.0001. Abundances of TCRs were expressed as counts per million after normalisation to the total number of TCRs sequenced in each sample. MAIT TCRs were defined by TRAV1-2 paired with TRAJ12, TRAJ20 or TRAJ33, and iNKT TCRs by TRAV10 paired with TRAJ18. VDJdb, accessed on 1 November 2021, was searched for TCRs annotated for CMV, EBV and SARS-CoV-2, and TCRs annotated for more than one antigen were excluded. TCRdb redid the processing of the public reads, applying fastp at Q25 and MiXCR, and retained in-frame beta chains. Rows with one shared CDR3 protein collapse into an entry with the most common genes and DNA. TCRdb, not the original authors, processed these V and J calls. The sample has around 58,000 distinct CDR3 sequences on record, over 9.5% of them singletons. 10% of the sample rests with the top ten.

What the work shows at the level of the full study, not this receptor alone: VDJdb matching was skewed toward anti-spike CD8 responses and likely underestimated virus-specific expansions, missing private and CD4 specificities.

What was sequenced was whole blood. The receptor's source is an adult who was a healthcare worker with PCR-confirmed SARS-CoV-2 infection or an uninfected control (not recorded which). The chain employs TRBV28 and TRBJ2-1, with the D gene too uncertain to name. The DNA is as follows: TGTGCCAGCAGTTTAGCTAGTATAGTCTTTCTGTTCTTC. This is translated as CASSLASIVFLFF. The full variable domain, completed from the reference TRBV28 and TRBJ2-1 proteins outside the CDR3, reads DVKVTQSSRYLVKRTGEKVFLECVQDMDHENMFWYRQDPGLGLRLIYFSYDVKMKEKGDIPEGYSVSREKKERFSLILESASTNQTSMYLCASSLASIVFLFFGPGTRLTVL.